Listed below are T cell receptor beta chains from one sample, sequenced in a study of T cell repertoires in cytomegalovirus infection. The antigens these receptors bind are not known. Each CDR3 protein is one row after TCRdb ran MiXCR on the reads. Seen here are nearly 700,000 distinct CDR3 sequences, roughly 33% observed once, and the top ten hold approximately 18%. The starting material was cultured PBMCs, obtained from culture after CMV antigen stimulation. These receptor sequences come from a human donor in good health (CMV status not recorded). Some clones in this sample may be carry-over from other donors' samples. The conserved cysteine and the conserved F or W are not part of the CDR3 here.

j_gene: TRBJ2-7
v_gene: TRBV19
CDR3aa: ASSTPHRSYEQY

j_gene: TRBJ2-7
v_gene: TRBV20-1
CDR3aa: SASMTNSYEQY

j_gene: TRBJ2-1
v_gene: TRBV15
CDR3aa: ATSRDLLAGATLSYNEQF

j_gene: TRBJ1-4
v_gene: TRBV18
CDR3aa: ASSPIRDRRNEKLF

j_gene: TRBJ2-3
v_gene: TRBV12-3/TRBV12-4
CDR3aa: ASTVEGGGTQY

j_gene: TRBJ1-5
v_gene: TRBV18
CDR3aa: ASSKPGGRNQPQH

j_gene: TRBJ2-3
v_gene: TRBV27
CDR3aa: ASKTLASTDTQY

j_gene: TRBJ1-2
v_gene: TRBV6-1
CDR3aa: ASSRTGGQDGYT

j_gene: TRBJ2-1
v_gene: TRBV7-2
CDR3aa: ASSSVDRASPLPYNEQF

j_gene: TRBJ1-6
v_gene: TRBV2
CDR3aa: ASSSERNSPLH

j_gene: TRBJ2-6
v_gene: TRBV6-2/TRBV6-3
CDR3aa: ASSYLSGSGANVLT

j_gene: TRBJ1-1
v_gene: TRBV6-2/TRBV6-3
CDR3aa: ASTFFGGTEAF

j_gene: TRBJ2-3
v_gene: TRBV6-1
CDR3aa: ASSEYRVDRSPSTDTQY

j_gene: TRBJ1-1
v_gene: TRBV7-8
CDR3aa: ASSSRRATEAF

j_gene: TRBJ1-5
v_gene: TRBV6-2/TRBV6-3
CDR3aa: ASKTGQGYQPQH

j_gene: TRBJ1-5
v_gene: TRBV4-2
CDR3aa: ASSQDPENQPQH

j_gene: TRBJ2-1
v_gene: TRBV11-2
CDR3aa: ASSLVFSLYNEQF

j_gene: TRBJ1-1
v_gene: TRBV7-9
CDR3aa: ASSLGRFTGNTEAF

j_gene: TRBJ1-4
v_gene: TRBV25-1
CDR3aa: ASSEWEGARKLF

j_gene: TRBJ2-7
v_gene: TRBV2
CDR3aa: ASTRDLGEQY

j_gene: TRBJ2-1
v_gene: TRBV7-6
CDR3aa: ASSFWTDNEQF

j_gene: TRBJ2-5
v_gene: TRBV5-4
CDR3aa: ASSLAGDRGETQY

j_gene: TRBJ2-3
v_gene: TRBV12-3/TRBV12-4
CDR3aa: ASSFREGQDTQY

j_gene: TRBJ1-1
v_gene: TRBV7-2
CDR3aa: ASSSVQGWAEAF

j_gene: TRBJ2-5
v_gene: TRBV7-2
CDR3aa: ASSLARPTDPQETQY

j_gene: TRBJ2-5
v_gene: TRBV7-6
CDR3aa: ASSRGLAVQETQY

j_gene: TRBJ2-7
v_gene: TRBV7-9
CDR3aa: ASSRLTNREPYEQY

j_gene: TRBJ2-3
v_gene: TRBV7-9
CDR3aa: ASSLARALVGTDTQY

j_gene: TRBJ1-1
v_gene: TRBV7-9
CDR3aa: ASSKMGGAEAF

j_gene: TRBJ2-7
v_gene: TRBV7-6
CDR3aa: ASSLRQGGYEQY

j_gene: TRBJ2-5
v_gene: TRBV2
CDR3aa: ASMSGAQETQY

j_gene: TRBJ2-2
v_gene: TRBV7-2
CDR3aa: ASSLEMGSPGELF

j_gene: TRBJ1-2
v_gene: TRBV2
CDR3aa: ASSEVRVLGGYT

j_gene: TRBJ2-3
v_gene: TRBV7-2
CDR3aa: ASSLAGTFGDTQY

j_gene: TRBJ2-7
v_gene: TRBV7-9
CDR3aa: ASSLAWGRRYEQY

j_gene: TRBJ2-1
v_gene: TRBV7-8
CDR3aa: ASSPYPVLVVSGNEQF

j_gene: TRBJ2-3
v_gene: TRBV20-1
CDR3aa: SAVTSGGSTDTQY

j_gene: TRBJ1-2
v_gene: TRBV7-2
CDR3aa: ASSLTTGPSGYT

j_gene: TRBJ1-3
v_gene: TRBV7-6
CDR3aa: ASSLTTDTIY

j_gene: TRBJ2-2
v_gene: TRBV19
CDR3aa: ASSPGVGAGELF

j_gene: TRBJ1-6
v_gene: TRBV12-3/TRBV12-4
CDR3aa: ASSSRGSYNSPLH

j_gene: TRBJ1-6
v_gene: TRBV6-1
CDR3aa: ASIDRGYNSPLH

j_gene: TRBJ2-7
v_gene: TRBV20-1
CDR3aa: SADGQGNYEQY

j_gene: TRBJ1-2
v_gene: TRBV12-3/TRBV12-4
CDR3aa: ASSPTIRGDPHGYT

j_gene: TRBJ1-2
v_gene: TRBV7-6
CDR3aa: ASSLLYPF

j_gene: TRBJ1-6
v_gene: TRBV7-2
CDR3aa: ASSTPGQGRKSPLH

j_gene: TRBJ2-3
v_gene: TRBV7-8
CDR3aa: ASSDGLADTDTQY

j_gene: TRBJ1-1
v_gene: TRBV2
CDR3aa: ASKPNRADTEAF

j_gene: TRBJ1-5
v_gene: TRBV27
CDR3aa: ASSFGTGYQPQH

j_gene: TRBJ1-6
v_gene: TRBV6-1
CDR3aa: ASSVQTGGYSPLH

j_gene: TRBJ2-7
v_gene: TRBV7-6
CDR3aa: ASSLETGAIPYEQY

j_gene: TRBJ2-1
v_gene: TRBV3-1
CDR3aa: ASSRVIAGSEQF

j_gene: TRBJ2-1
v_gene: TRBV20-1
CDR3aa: SAFPTSGKTYNEQF

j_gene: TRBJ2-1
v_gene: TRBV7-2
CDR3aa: ASSSSGSPSYNEQF

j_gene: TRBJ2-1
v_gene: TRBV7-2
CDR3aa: ASSSRIPQGTYNEQF